These 3 T cell receptor beta chains were all obtained from the same sample, sequenced in a study of shared clonotypes between healthy human individuals. Naive CD8 cells lacked CD45RO, underwent positive selection for CCR7 and left out terminally differentiated effector memory CD45RA+ cells. TCRdb's copy holds only in-frame clones and misses some; the assay was immunoSEQ multiplex PCR. The sample consists of some 2,100,000 clones, around 93% of them appearing once. Sequenced input: naive CD8+ T cells from PBMCs. The receptors were sampled from a man aged 18 to 35 in good health. Some clones in this sample may be carry-over from other donors' samples.

The chain carries TRBV18 and TRBJ2-1, with no clear D. Germline CDR1 and CDR2: KGHSH and LQKENI. This CDR3 is 13 amino acids long. The V end lost 3 bases, the J end lost 6 bases, and 9 bases lay between the germline ends. The CDR3 loop is CASSPGRSNEQFF. CDR3 bases: TGTGCCAGCTCACCCGGACGGTCCAATGAGCAGTTCTTC.

This clone has just one count. The chain is built from TRBV4-3 and TRBJ2-7, with 7 bases identical to TRBD1. The CDR3 sequence is 17 residues long. With 1 base clipped from V and 4 bases from J, the junction kept 13 bases outside the gene matches. Germline V gene lookup returns CDR1 LGHNA and CDR2 YSLEER. This CDR3 is CASSQVVLRGKAYEQYF. Written as DNA, the CDR3 is TGCGCCAGCAGCCAAGTGGTTCTCAGGGGGAAAGCTTACGAGCAGTACTTC.

The chain joins TRBV12-5 to TRBJ2-1; possibly TRBD2 for D (6 bases). The V end was cut by 6 bases, the J end by 6 bases, with 9 bases between. CDR1 is LGHNT and CDR2 is FRNRAP in the germline V gene. The CDR3 totals 12 residues. The DNA for the CDR3 is TGTGCTAGTGGCGTGGGGGGCAATGAGCAGTTCTTC. Its translation is CASGVGGNEQFF.